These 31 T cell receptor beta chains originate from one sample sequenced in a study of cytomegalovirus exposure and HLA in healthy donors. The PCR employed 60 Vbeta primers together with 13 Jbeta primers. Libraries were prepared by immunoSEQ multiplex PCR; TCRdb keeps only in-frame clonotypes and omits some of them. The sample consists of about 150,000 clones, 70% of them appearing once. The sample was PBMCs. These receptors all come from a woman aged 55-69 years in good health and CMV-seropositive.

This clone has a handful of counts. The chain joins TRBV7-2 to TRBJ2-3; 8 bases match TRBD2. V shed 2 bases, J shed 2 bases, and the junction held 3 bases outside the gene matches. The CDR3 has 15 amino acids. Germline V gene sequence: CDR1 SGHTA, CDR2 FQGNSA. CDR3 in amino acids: CASSLTSGTTDTQYF. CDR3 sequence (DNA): TGTGCCAGCAGCTTAACTAGCGGAACCACAGATACGCAGTATTTT.

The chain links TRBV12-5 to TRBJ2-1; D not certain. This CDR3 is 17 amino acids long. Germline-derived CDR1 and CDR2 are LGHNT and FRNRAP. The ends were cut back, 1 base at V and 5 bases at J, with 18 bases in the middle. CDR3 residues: CASGLAPFGYVDNEQFF. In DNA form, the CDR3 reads TGTGCTAGTGGTTTGGCCCCCTTCGGGTACGTGGACAATGAGCAGTTCTTC.

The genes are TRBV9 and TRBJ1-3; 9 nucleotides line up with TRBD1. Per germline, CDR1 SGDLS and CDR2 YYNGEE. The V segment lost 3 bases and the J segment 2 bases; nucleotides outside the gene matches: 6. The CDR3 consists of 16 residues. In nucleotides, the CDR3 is TGTGCCAGCAGCGCACCGGGACAGGGAACTGGAAACACCATATATTTT. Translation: CASSAPGQGTGNTIYF.

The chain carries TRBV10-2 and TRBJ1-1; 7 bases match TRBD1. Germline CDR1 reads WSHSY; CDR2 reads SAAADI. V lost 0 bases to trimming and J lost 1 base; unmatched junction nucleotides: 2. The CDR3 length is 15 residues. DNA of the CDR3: TGCGCCAGCAGTGAGTCTCCAGGGGGGAACACTGAAGCTTTCTTT. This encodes CASSESPGGNTEAFF.

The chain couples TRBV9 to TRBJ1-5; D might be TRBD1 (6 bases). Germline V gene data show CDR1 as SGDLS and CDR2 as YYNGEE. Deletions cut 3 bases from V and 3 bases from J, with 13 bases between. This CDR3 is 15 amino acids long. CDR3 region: CASSDSGHINQPQHF. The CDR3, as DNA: TGTGCCAGCAGCGATTCGGGACATATCAATCAGCCCCAGCATTTT.

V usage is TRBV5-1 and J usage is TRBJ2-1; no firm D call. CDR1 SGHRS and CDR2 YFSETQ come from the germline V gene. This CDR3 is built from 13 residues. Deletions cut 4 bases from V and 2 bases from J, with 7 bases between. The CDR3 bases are TGCGCCAGCAGCCCTAGACCCTACAATGAGCAGTTCTTC. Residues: CASSPRPYNEQFF.

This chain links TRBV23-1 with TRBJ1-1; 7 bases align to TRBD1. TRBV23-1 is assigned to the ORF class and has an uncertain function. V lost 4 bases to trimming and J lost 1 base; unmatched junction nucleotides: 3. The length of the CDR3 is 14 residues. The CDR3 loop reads CASSLRTGNTEAFF. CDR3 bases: TGCGCCAGCAGTCTCCGGACAGGGAACACTGAAGCTTTCTTT.

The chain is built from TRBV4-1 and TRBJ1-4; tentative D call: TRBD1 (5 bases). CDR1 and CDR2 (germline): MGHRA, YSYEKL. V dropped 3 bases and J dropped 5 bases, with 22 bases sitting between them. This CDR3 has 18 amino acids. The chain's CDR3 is CASSQFRDSARLNEKLFF. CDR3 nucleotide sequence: TGCGCCAGCAGCCAGTTCCGGGACTCGGCCCGCTTGAATGAAAAACTGTTTTTT.

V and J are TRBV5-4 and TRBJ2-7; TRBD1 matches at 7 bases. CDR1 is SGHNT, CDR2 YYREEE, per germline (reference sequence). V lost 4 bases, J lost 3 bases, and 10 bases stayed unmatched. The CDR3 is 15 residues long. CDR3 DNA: TGTGCCAGCAGCCCCCGACAGGGTCGACACTACGAGCAGTACTTC. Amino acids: CASSPRQGRHYEQYF.

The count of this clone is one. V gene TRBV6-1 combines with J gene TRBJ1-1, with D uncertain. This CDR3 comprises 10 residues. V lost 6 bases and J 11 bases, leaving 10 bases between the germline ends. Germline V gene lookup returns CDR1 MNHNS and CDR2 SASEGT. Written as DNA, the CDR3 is TGTGCCAGCAGGAGGGTCGATGCTTTCTTT. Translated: CASRRVDAFF.

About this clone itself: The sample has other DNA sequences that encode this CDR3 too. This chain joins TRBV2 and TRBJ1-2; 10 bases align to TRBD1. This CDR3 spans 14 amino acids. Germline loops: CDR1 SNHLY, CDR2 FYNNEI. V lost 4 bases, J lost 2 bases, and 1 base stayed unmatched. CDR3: CASSGTGGNYGYTF. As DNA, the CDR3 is TGTGCCAGCAGTGGGACAGGGGGGAACTATGGCTACACCTTC. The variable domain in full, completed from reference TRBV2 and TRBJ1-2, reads EPEVTQTPSHQVTQMGQEVILRCVPISNHLYFYWYRQILGQKVEFLVSFYNNEISEKSEIFDDQFSVERPDGSNFTLKIRSTKLEDSAMYFCASSGTGGNYGYTFGSGTRLTVV.

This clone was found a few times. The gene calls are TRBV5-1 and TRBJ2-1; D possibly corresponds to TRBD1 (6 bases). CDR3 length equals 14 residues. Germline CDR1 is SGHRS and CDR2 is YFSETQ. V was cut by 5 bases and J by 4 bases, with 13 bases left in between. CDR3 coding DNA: TGCGCCAGCAGACAGGGTGAGGTGTACAATGAGCAGTTCTTC. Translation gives CASRQGEVYNEQFF.

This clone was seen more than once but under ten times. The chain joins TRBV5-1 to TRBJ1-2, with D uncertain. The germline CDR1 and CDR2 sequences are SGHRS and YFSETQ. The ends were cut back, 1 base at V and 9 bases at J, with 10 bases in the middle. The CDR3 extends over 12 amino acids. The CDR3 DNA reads TGCGCCAGCAGCTTGACACCGGGTAGCTACACCTTC. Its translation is CASSLTPGSYTF. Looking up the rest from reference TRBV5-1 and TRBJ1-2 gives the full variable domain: KAGVTQTPRYLIKTRGQQVTLSCSPISGHRSVSWYQQTPGQGLQFLFEYFSETQRNKGNFPGRFSGRQFSNSRSEMNVSTLELGDSALYLCASSLTPGSYTFGSGTRLTVV.

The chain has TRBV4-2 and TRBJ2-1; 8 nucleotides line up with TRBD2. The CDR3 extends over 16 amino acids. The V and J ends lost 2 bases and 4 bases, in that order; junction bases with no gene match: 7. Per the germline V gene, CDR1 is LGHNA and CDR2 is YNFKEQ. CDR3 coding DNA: TGTGCCAGCAGCCAATCTACTAGCGGATCTTACAATGAGCAGTTCTTC. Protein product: CASSQSTSGSYNEQFF.

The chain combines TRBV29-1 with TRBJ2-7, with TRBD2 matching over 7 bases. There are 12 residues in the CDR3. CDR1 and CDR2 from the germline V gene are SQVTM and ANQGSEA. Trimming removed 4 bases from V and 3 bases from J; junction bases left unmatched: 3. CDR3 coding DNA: TGCAGCGTTGGTTCTAGCGGCTACGAGCAGTACTTC. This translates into CSVGSSGYEQYF.

The CDR3 loop is CASSSGGKLFF. CDR3 DNA: TGTGCCAGCAGCTCCGGGGGAAAACTGTTTTTT. This chain uses TRBV7-9 with TRBJ1-4, with D maybe TRBD1 (5 bases). The germline gives CDR1 SEHNR, CDR2 FQNEAQ (reference sequence). CDR3 length: 11 amino acids. Trimming shortened V by 4 bases and J by 10 bases, and 7 bases separated the two germline ends.

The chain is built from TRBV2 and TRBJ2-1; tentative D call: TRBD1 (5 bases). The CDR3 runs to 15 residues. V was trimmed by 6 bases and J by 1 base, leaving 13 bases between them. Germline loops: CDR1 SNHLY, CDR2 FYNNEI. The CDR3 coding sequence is TGTGCCAGCAGACAGGTGACCCTATCCTACAATGAGCAGTTCTTC. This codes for CASRQVTLSYNEQFF.

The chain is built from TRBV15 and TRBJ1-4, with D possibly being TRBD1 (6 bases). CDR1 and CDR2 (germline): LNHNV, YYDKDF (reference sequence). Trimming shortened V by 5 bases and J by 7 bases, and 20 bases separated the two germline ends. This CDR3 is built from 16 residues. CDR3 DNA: TGTGCCACCAGCCCCCATTCTGCGACAGGAAGTGAAAAACTGTTTTTT. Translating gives CATSPHSATGSEKLFF.

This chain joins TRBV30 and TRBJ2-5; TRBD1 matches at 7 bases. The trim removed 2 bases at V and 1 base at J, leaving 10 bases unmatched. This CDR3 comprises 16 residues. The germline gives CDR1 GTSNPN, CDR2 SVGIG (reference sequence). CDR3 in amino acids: CAWSPHGTAIQETQYF. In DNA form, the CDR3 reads TGTGCCTGGAGTCCCCACGGGACAGCCATCCAAGAGACCCAGTACTTC.

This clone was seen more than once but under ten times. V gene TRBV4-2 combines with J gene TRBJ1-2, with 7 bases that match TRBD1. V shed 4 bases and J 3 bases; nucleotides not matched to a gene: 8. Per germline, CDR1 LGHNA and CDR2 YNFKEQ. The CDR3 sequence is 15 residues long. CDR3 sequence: CASSPSTGTDYGYTF. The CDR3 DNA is TGTGCCAGCAGCCCCTCGACCGGGACAGACTATGGCTACACCTTC.

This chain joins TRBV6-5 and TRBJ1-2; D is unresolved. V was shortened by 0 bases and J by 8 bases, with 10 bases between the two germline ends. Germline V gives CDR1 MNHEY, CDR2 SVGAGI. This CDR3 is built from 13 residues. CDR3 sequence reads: CASSYSGGLGYTF. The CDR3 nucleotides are TGTGCCAGCAGTTACTCGGGAGGGTTGGGCTACACCTTC.

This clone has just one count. The CDR3 region is CASSLWTSGSYNEQFF. The CDR3 DNA is TGTGCCAGCAGCTTATGGACTAGCGGTTCCTACAATGAGCAGTTCTTC. This chain joins TRBV13 and TRBJ2-1; 10 bases are shared with TRBD2. Germline trimming cut 2 bases from V and 1 base from J; bases unmatched to any gene: 2. The CDR3 length is 16 residues. CDR1 and CDR2 from the germline V gene are PRHDT and FYEKMQ (reference sequence).

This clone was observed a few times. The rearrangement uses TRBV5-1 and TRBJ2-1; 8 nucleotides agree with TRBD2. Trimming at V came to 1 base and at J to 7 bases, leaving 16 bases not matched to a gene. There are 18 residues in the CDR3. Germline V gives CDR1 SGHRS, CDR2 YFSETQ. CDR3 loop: CASSLRPITGGGGNEQFF. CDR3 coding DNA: TGCGCCAGCAGCTTGCGGCCCATAACGGGAGGGGGGGGGAATGAGCAGTTCTTC.

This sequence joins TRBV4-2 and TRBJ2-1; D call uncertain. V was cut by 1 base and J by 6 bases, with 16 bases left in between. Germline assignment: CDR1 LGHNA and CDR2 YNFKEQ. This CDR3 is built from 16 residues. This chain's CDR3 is CASSQVRSDLVNEQFF. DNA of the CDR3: TGTGCCAGCAGCCAAGTAAGGAGTGATTTAGTCAATGAGCAGTTCTTC.

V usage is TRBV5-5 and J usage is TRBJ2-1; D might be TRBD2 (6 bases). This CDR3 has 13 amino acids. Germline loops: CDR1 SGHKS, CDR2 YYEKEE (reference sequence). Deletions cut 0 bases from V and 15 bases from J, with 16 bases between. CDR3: CASSLALRDSGFF. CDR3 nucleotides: TGTGCCAGCAGCTTGGCTTTGCGGGATAGTGGGTTCTTC.

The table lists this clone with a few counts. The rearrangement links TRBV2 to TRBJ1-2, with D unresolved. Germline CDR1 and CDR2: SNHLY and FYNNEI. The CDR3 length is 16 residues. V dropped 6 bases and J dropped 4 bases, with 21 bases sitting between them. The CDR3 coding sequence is TGTGCCAGCAGAGACGCCACCGAGTCTTCTAGCTATGGCTACACCTTC. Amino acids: CASRDATESSSYGYTF.

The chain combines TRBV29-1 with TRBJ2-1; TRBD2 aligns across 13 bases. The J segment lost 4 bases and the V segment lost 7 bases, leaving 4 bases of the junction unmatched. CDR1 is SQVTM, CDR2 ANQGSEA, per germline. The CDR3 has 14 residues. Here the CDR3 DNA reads TGCAGCGGTGGACTAGCGGGAGTTTACAATGAGCAGTTCTTC. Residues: CSGGLAGVYNEQFF.

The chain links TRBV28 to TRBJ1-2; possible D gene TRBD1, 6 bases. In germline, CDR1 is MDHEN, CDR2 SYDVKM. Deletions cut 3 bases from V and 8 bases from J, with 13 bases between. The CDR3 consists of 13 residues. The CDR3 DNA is TGTGCCAGCAGTTTTGGGGGGGCGCGAGGCTACACCTTC. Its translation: CASSFGGARGYTF.

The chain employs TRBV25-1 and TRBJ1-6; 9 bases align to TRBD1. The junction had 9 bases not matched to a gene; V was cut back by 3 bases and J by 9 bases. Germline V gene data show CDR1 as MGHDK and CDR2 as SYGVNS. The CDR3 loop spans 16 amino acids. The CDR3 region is CASSEAGTGNFSPLHF. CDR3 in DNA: TGTGCCAGCAGTGAGGCCGGGACAGGGAACTTTTCACCCCTCCACTTT.

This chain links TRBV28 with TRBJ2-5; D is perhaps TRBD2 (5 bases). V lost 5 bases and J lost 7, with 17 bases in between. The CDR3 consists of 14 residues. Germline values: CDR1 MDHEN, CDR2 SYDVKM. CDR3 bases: TGTGCCAGCAGTCAATCGGACCTCCGGGGGACCCAGTACTTC. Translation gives CASSQSDLRGTQYF.

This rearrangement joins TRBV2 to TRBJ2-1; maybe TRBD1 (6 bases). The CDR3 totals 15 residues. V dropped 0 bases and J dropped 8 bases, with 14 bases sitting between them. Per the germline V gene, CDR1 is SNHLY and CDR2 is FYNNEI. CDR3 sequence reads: CASSEAEDRADEQFF. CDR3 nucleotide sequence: TGTGCCAGCAGTGAAGCGGAGGACAGAGCCGATGAGCAGTTCTTC.